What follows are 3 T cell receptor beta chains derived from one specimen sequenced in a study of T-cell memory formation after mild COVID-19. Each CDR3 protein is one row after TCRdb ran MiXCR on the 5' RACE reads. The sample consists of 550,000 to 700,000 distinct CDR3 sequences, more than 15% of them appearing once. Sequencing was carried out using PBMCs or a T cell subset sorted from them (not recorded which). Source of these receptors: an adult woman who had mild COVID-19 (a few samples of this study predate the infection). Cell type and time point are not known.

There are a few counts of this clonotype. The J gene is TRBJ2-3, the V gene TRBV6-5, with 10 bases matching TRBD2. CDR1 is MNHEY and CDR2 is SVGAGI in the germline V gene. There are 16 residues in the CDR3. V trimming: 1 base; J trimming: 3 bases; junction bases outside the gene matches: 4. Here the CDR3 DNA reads TGTGCCAGCAGTTACTGGGCTAGCGGGAGTACAGATACGCAGTATTTT. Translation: CASSYWASGSTDTQYF.

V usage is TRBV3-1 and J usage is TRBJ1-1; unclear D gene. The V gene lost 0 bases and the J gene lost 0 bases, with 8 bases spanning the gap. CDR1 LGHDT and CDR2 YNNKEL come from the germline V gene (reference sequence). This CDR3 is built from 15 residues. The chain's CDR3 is CASSQDGRLNTEAFF. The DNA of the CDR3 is TGTGCCAGCAGCCAAGACGGCCGGCTGAACACTGAAGCTTTCTTT.

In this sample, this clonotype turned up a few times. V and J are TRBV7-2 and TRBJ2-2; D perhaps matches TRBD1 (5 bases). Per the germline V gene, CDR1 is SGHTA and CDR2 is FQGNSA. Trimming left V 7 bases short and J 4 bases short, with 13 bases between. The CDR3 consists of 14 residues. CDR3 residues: CASTRQSPTGELFF. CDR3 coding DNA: TGTGCCAGCACCCGACAGTCGCCCACCGGGGAGCTGTTTTTT. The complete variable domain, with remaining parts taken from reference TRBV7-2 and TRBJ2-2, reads GAGVSQSPSNKVTEKGKDVELRCDPISGHTALYWYRQSLGQGLEFLIYFQGNSAPDKSGLPSDRFSAERTGGSVSTLTIQRTQQEDSAVYLCASTRQSPTGELFFGEGSRLTVL.